This is a list of T cell receptor beta chains from one sample in a study of molecular identifiers for immune sequencing clone quantification. TCRdb reprocessed the PCR reads with MiXCR, giving one entry per CDR3 protein. The sample lists under 800,000 distinct CDR3 sequences, over 25% occurring once. The specimen sequenced was naive CD8+ T cells from blood, with Jurkat cell RNA spiked in. The receptors originated from a human donor in good health. Some libraries in this study had Jurkat cell RNA spiked in. Each CDR3 is given with its conserved first and last residue. The order of the fields is CDR3 length, clone size, V gene, CDR3 protein. For some rows the clone size is stated as once, few or many, or as a class when expanded; others skip it.

16	many	TRBV7-2	CASSAELHSSGNTIYF
15	NA	TRBV27	CASSFRPDRSYEQYF
14	NA	TRBV12-5	CASGLGQNTGELFF
14	many	TRBV28	CASSFEYSNQPQHF
12	many	TRBV4-3	CASSQQGSEAFF
16	NA	TRBV4-1	CASSQEIGNSYTEAFF
13	NA	TRBV7-9	CASRLGTFDEQYF
16	NA	TRBV28	CASSLGLAGLTYEQYF
19	few	TRBV13	CASSKTRLAGGRYQETQYF
15	many	TRBV6-5	CASSSIAGSTDTQYF
12	NA	TRBV6-5	CASSYEGLRQFF
15	NA	TRBV2	CASSDAGHPSYEQYF
14	many	TRBV5-1	CASSSSGSYNEQFF
12	many	TRBV7-6	CASSPMGYEQYF
13	many	TRBV25-1	CASSGAGGYEQFF
13	many	TRBV12-5	CASGLSGGETQYF
14	NA	TRBV6-2/TRBV6-3	CASTDGGQAYEQYF